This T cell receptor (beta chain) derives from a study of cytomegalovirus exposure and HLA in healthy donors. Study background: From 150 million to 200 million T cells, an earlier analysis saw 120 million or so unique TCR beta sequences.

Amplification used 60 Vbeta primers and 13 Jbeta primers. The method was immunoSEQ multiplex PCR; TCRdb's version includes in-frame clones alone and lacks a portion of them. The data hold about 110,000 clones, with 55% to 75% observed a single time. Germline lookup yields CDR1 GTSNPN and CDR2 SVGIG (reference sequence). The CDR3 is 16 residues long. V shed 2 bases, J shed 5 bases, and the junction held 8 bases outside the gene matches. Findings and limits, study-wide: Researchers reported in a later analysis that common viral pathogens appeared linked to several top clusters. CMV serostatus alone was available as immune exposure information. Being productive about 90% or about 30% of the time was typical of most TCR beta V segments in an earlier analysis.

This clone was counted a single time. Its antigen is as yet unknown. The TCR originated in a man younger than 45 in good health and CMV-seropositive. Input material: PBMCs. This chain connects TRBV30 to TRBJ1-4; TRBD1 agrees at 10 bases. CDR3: CAWSPQPGQGNEKLFF. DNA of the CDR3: TGTGCCTGGAGTCCCCAGCCGGGACAGGGGAATGAAAAACTGTTTTTT.